This entry lists 14 T cell receptor beta chains sequenced from one sample in a study of control samples from healthy donors and cancer patients. Sequencing used immunoSEQ multiplex PCR; TCRdb keeps in-frame clones, though not all of them. The repertoire table contains roughly 200,000 clones. Sequenced input: blood. The receptors stem from a woman in her twenties or thirties in good health.

The V gene is TRBV7-6, the J gene TRBJ1-3; D might be TRBD1 (6 bases). In germline, CDR1 is SGHVS, CDR2 FNYEAQ. V lost 0 bases and J 0 bases, leaving 15 bases between the germline ends. The CDR3 covers 18 residues. CDR3 in DNA: TGTGCCAGCAGCTTAGCGCTGACAGGAGCTTTCTCTGGAAACACCATATATTTT. This encodes CASSLALTGAFSGNTIYF.

The chain joins TRBV7-3 to TRBJ2-2; 7 positions agree with TRBD1. The germline CDR1 and CDR2 sequences are SGHTA and FQGTGA. The CDR3 length is 17 residues. J gave up 4 bases and V 2 bases, and 10 bases lay outside the gene matches. As DNA, the CDR3 is TGTGCCAGCAGCTTATACAGCCGGGACAGTTTCACCGGGGAGCTGTTTTTT. Amino acid sequence: CASSLYSRDSFTGELFF.

This chain links TRBV7-6 with TRBJ2-1; unclear D gene. The CDR3 spans 14 residues. Trimming took 4 bases from V and 9 from J, leaving 16 bases between them. Germline CDR1 is SGHVS and CDR2 is FNYEAQ. Here the CDR3 DNA reads TGTGCCAGCAGCTCCCCGGAGTCATCCGGTGAGCAGTTCTTC. Its translation is CASSSPESSGEQFF.

The V gene is TRBV14, the J gene TRBJ1-2; no definite D call. The V end was cut by 4 bases, the J end by 5 bases, with 11 bases between. CDR1 is SGHDN and CDR2 is FVKESK in the germline V gene. This CDR3 has 13 residues. CDR3 in amino acids: CASSPDLRYGYTF. CDR3 sequence (DNA): TGTGCCAGCAGCCCAGACTTAAGATATGGCTACACCTTC.

The V and J genes are TRBV15 and TRBJ1-6, with 9 nucleotides matching TRBD1. Germline values: CDR1 LNHNV, CDR2 YYDKDF (reference sequence). V lost 1 base to trimming and J lost 4 bases; unmatched junction nucleotides: 2. This CDR3 comprises 16 residues. The CDR3 DNA reads TGTGCCACCAGCAGAGGGGACAGGGTTTATAATTCACCCCTCCACTTT. It codes for CATSRGDRVYNSPLHF.

The chain employs TRBV9 and TRBJ2-1; D is possibly TRBD1 or TRBD2 (5 bases each). The CDR3 length is 14 residues. Germline V gene data show CDR1 as SGDLS and CDR2 as YYNGEE. V lost 4 bases and J lost 5, with 13 bases in between. This chain's CDR3 is CASSPQGEHNEQFF. The CDR3, as DNA: TGTGCCAGCAGCCCGCAGGGAGAACACAATGAGCAGTTCTTC.

The V call is TRBV7-2, the J call TRBJ2-7; D gene ambiguous. V was cut by 4 bases and J by 6 bases, with 10 bases left in between. Germline loops: CDR1 SGHTA, CDR2 FQGNSA. CDR3 size: 12 residues. CDR3 coding DNA: TGTGCCAGCAGCTCCCCCCCAGTCGAGCAGTACTTC. Translating gives CASSSPPVEQYF.

V usage is TRBV20-1 and J usage is TRBJ2-7, with a possible D match to TRBD2 (6 bases). Per the germline V gene, CDR1 is DFQATT and CDR2 is SNEGSKA (reference sequence). This CDR3 contains 14 residues. V lost 3 bases to trimming and J lost 3 bases, with 15 bases between them. The chain's CDR3 is CSASGGARGYEQYF. The CDR3 nucleotides are TGCAGTGCTAGTGGAGGGGCCAGAGGCTACGAGCAGTACTTC.

The J gene is TRBJ1-5, the V gene TRBV21-1. TRBV21-1 is tagged as a pseudogene. The CDR3 has 15 amino acids. CDR3: CARIDWVGSNQPQHF. Here the CDR3 DNA reads TGTGCCAGGATCGACTGGGTAGGTAGCAATCAGCCCCAGCATTTT.

This chain uses TRBV4-3 with TRBJ2-1; TRBD2 agrees at 7 bases. CDR1 and CDR2 (germline): LGHNA, YSLEER. V shed 0 bases, J shed 4 bases, and the junction held 12 bases outside the gene matches. CDR3 length equals 18 residues. CDR3 loop: CASSQDLSAGPIYNEQFF. CDR3 in DNA: TGCGCCAGCAGCCAAGATCTCTCAGCGGGGCCGATTTACAATGAGCAGTTCTTC.

The chain combines TRBV3-1 (or the pseudogene TRBV3-2) with TRBJ1-2; D unclear. Trimming left V 1 base short and J 0 bases short, with 12 bases between. Germline CDR1 reads LGHDT; CDR2 reads YNNKEL (reference sequence). This CDR3 has 16 residues. This CDR3 is CASSQGPHGANYGYTF. The CDR3 nucleotides read TGTGCCAGCAGCCAAGGCCCTCATGGAGCTAACTATGGCTACACCTTC.

The rearrangement links TRBV7-2 to TRBJ2-5; 9 positions match TRBD2. The V gene's germline CDR1 is SGHTA and CDR2 FQGNSA. Trimming took 3 bases from V and 5 from J; bases not matched to a gene: 1. The CDR3 has 13 amino acids. The CDR3 reads CASSFTSGETQYF. The CDR3, as DNA: TGTGCCAGCAGCTTCACTAGCGGGGAGACCCAGTACTTC.

The chain is built from TRBV5-1 and TRBJ1-5; D ambiguous. Trimming cost V 1 base and J 5 bases, with 13 bases left between them. This CDR3 has 15 residues. The germline CDR1 and CDR2 sequences are SGHRS and YFSETQ. The CDR3 here is CASSLYPSQYQPQHF. CDR3 nucleotide sequence: TGCGCCAGCAGCTTGTATCCCTCCCAATATCAGCCCCAGCATTTT.

J is TRBJ1-2 and V is TRBV29-1; perhaps TRBD1 as D (5 bases). Germline V lookup: CDR1 SQVTM, CDR2 ANQGSEA. V was cut by 0 bases and J by 3 bases, with 11 bases left in between. The CDR3 runs 14 residues. The CDR3 is CSVEDRGGDYGYTF. CDR3 sequence (DNA): TGCAGCGTTGAAGATCGCGGAGGGGACTATGGCTACACCTTC. The variable domain in full, with the rest retrieved from reference TRBV29-1 and TRBJ1-2, is SAVISQKPSRDICQRGTSLTIQCQVDSQVTMMFWYRQQPGQSLTLIATANQGSEATYESGFVIDKFPISRPNLTFSTLTVSNMSPEDSSIYLCSVEDRGGDYGYTFGSGTRLTVV.